These 23 T cell receptor beta chains were all obtained from the same sample, sequenced in a study of regulatory T cells in long-lasting Graves disease. Described time point: newly diagnosed GD, antithyroid drugs for less than 3 months. Isolated PBMC RNA provided the starting material for the TCR library. To make TCR beta libraries, researchers used iRepertoire HTBI primers and Arm-PCR of CDR3 regions. TCRdb recomputed calls from the multiplex PCR reads with MiXCR, one row per CDR3 protein. The sample contains approximately 230,000 distinct CDR3 sequences, around 20% of which appear only once. Sequencing used peripheral blood mononuclear cells (PBMCs), obtained at new diagnosis, from a patient treated with antithyroid drugs. These TCRs come from a female donor with Graves disease.

For this clonotype: A far larger clone is one base from this, pointing to a likely read error. The rearrangement links TRBV11-3 to TRBJ2-2, with TRBD2 as a possible D gene (5 bases). Germline lookup yields CDR1 SGHNT and CDR2 YENEEA. The CDR3 is 14 residues long. Trimming took 7 bases from V and 6 from J, leaving 15 bases between them. This chain's CDR3 is CASIRVVGAGELFF. The DNA of the CDR3 is TGTGCCAGCATCCGGGTAGTGGGAGCCGGGGAGCTGTTTTTT. Complete variable domain (other parts from reference TRBV11-3 and TRBJ2-2): EAGVVQSPRYKIIEKKQPVAFWCNPISGHNTLYWYLQNLGQGPELLIRYENEEAVDDSQLPKDRFSAERLKGVDSTLKIQPAELGDSAVYLCASIRVVGAGELFFGEGSRLTVL.

This chain uses TRBV5-6 with TRBJ2-2; perhaps TRBD1 as D (6 bases). Deletions cut 1 base from V and 0 bases from J, with 10 bases between. Germline CDR1 and CDR2: SGHDT and YYEEEE. The CDR3 extends over 16 amino acids. The CDR3 spells CASSLQGLPNTGELFF. CDR3 DNA sequence: TGTGCCAGCAGCTTGCAGGGGTTACCGAACACCGGGGAGCTGTTTTTT.

This clonotype was seen a few times. This rearrangement joins TRBV28 to TRBJ2-5; D possibly uses TRBD1 or TRBD2 (5 bases each). The CDR3 is 13 residues long. With 7 bases removed from V and 4 bases from J, the gap between germline ends came to 13 bases. Germline CDR1 reads MDHEN; CDR2 reads SYDVKM. The CDR3 protein is CASTLPGRETQYF. CDR3 in DNA: TGTGCCAGCACACTCCCAGGGAGAGAGACCCAGTACTTC.

The rearrangement links TRBV5-4 to TRBJ1-2; D not certain. The CDR3 totals 14 residues. Germline-derived CDR1 and CDR2 are SGHNT and YYREEE (reference sequence). V lost 0 bases and J lost 8, with 14 bases in between. The CDR3 DNA reads as TGTGCCAGCAGCTTGGCCGTAGGGAAGCGGGGCTACACCTTC. Protein product: CASSLAVGKRGYTF.

The chain has TRBV30 and TRBJ1-5, with TRBD1 matching 9 bases. V lost 3 bases, J lost 7 bases, and 7 bases stayed unmatched. The CDR3 loop spans 14 amino acids. Germline V gives CDR1 GTSNPN, CDR2 SVGIG (reference sequence). Written as DNA, the CDR3 is TGTGCCTGGAGGGGACAGGGTATAGGGCAGCCCCAGCATTTT. Protein sequence: CAWRGQGIGQPQHF.

Notes on this clonotype: This may stem from a read error, because a much larger clone lies one nucleotide away. The chain links TRBV11-2 to TRBJ2-7; 7 bases line up with TRBD2. There are 18 residues in the CDR3. CDR1 and CDR2 (germline): SGHAT, FQNNGV. The CDR3 DNA reads TGTGCCAGCGGCTTATTCGCCCTCGGGGCGGGAGAAAAGGACGAGCAGTACTTC. It codes for CASGLFALGAGEKDEQYF.

This clonotype showed up many times. This chain links TRBV11-1 with TRBJ2-2; TRBD2 aligns across 9 bases. V gave up 5 bases and J gave up 8 bases; unmatched junction bases: 12. This CDR3 comprises 16 residues. Germline CDR1 is SGHAT and CDR2 is FQDESV (reference sequence). The CDR3 here is CASSDLNSGRGGELFF. The CDR3 DNA sequence: TGTGCCAGCAGCGACCTGAATAGCGGGAGAGGGGGGGAGCTGTTTTTT. Looking up the rest from reference TRBV11-1 and TRBJ2-2 gives the full variable domain: EAEVAQSPRYKITEKSQAVAFWCDPISGHATLYWYRQILGQGPELLVQFQDESVVDDSQLPKDRFSAERLKGVDSTLKIQPAELGDSAMYLCASSDLNSGRGGELFFGEGSRLTVL.

This clonotype was observed many times. V is TRBV28 and J is TRBJ1-4, with no clear D. V dropped 4 bases and J dropped 8 bases, with 17 bases sitting between them. The CDR3 spans 15 residues. Germline V CDR1 and CDR2: MDHEN, SYDVKM. CDR3 nucleotide sequence: TGTGCCAGCAGTTCCCGGGCCTCGGGAGGGGAAAAACTGTTTTTT. It translates to CASSSRASGGEKLFF. Variable domain in full (rest from reference TRBV28 and TRBJ1-4): DVKVTQSSRYLVKRTGEKVFLECVQDMDHENMFWYRQDPGLGLRLIYFSYDVKMKEKGDIPEGYSVSREKKERFSLILESASTNQTSMYLCASSSRASGGEKLFFGSGTQLSVL.

This clonotype was picked up many times. The rearrangement uses TRBV2 and TRBJ1-2; 9 bases match TRBD1. CDR1 is SNHLY and CDR2 is FYNNEI in the germline V gene. The junction had 7 bases not matched to a gene; V was cut back by 0 bases and J by 8 bases. The CDR3 length is 15 residues. This CDR3 is CASSEAWTGAPGYTF. CDR3 coding DNA: TGTGCCAGCAGTGAAGCTTGGACAGGGGCGCCCGGCTACACCTTC.

The chain couples TRBV7-9 to TRBJ2-4; a weak D match, TRBD2 (6 bases). V dropped 5 bases and J dropped 0 bases, with 14 bases sitting between them. Germline V gene sequence: CDR1 SEHNR, CDR2 FQNEAQ (reference sequence). The length of the CDR3 is 16 residues. The CDR3 DNA sequence: TGTGCCAGCAGCGGAGGGACTTTCCTAGCCAAAAACATTCAGTACTTC. This codes for CASSGGTFLAKNIQYF. The full variable domain, its missing parts supplied by reference TRBV7-9 and TRBJ2-4, is DTGVSQNPRHKITKRGQNVTFRCDPISEHNRLYWYRQTLGQGPEFLTYFQNEAQLEKSRLLSDRFSAERPKGSFSTLEIQRTEQGDSAMYLCASSGGTFLAKNIQYFGAGTRLSVL.

The gene calls are TRBV6-1 and TRBJ2-3; 7 bases match TRBD2. Germline assignment: CDR1 MNHNS and CDR2 SASEGT. With V trimmed by 7 bases and J by 1 base, 8 bases remained unmatched. This CDR3 region has 15 residues. Here the CDR3 DNA reads TGTGCCAGCACCCGGGGAGGGAGCGGCACAGATACGCAGTATTTT. This encodes CASTRGGSGTDTQYF.

For this clonotype: A read error may explain this, as a much larger clone is one base away. The chain carries TRBV3-1 and TRBJ2-7, with TRBD2 matching over 9 bases. V shed 1 base, J shed 6 bases, and the junction held 10 bases outside the gene matches. Germline-derived CDR1 and CDR2 are LGHDT and YNNKEL (reference sequence). The CDR3 contains 16 residues. CDR3 amino acids: CASSQVGGRAVREQYF. The CDR3 bases are TGTGCCAGCAGCCAAGTGGGCGGGAGGGCCGTCCGCGAGCAGTACTTC.

In regard to this clonotype: Just one base apart from a much larger clone, this may be a read error. The chain uses TRBV24-1 and TRBJ2-1, with a weak D call TRBD2 (6 bases). Per the germline V gene, CDR1 is KGHDR and CDR2 is SFDVKD. V was clipped by 5 bases and J by 4 bases, with 14 bases between them. The CDR3 consists of 15 residues. The CDR3: CATSGPGAVYNEQFF. CDR3 coding DNA: TGTGCCACCAGTGGCCCGGGAGCTGTATACAATGAGCAGTTCTTC.

The sample holds a few counts of this clonotype. V usage is TRBV28 and J usage is TRBJ2-7, with 10 bases lining up with TRBD1. V lost 7 bases, J lost 4 bases, and 13 bases stayed unmatched. CDR3 length: 16 residues. Germline CDR1 reads MDHEN; CDR2 reads SYDVKM. CDR3 sequence: CASTFLGGQGTYEQYF. The CDR3 bases are TGTGCCAGCACCTTTCTAGGGGGACAGGGGACATACGAGCAGTACTTC.

This clonotype was found many times. This chain uses TRBV18 with TRBJ1-1; D gene unclear. The CDR3 contains 14 residues. The germline V and J ends were trimmed by 3 bases and 3 bases, with 11 bases remaining between them. CDR1 and CDR2 from the germline V gene are KGHSH and LQKENI. CDR3 sequence: CASSPTMSDTEAFF. In nucleotides, the CDR3 is TGTGCCAGCTCACCTACGATGTCGGACACTGAAGCTTTCTTT. The full variable domain, rest sourced from reference TRBV18 and TRBJ1-1, is NAGVMQNPRHLVRRRGQEARLRCSPMKGHSHVYWYRQLPEEGLKFMVYLQKENIIDESGMPKERFSAEFPKEGPSILRIQQVVRGDSAAYFCASSPTMSDTEAFFGQGTRLTVV.

The table lists this clonotype with many counts. This chain uses TRBV3-1 with TRBJ2-1; D is ambiguous. The CDR3 length is 14 residues. Looked up from germline, CDR1 is LGHDT and CDR2 is YNNKEL (reference sequence). V gave up 0 bases and J gave up 8 bases, with 11 bases separating them. The CDR3 loop reads CASSQDLRMHEQFF. For the CDR3, the DNA is TGTGCCAGCAGCCAAGATCTCCGCATGCATGAGCAGTTCTTC.

This clonotype was observed at least ten times. The chain recombines TRBV6-5 with TRBJ2-2; D not resolved. In germline, CDR1 is MNHEY, CDR2 SVGAGI. CDR3 length equals 14 residues. V was shortened by 2 bases and J by 7 bases, with 11 bases between the two germline ends. CDR3 DNA: TGTGCCAGCAGTTACACTCACCGTTTCGGGGAGCTGTTTTTT. It yields the protein CASSYTHRFGELFF.

As concerns this clonotype: A read error is the likely source, as a far larger clone sits one nucleotide away. The genes are TRBV11-2 and TRBJ1-1; a possible D gene is TRBD1 (5 bases). CDR3 size: 14 residues. Germline V gene lookup returns CDR1 SGHAT and CDR2 FQNNGV. DNA for the CDR3: TGTGCCAGCAGGGTGACAGAAATGAACACTGAAGCTCTCTTT. Translation gives CASRVTEMNTEALF. Complete variable domain (other parts from reference TRBV11-2 and TRBJ1-1): EAGVAQSPRYKIIEKRQSVAFWCNPISGHATLYWYQQILGQGPKLLIQFQNNGVVDDSQLPKDRFSAERLKGVDSTLKIQPAKLEDSAVYLCASRVTEMNTEALFGQGTRLTVV.

At least ten counts were recorded for this clonotype. V and J are TRBV20-1 and TRBJ2-1; no definite D call. The CDR3 sequence is 14 residues long. Trimming left V 1 base short and J 1 base short, with 8 bases between. CDR1 is DFQATT, CDR2 SNEGSKA, per germline (reference sequence). The CDR3 region has the DNA TGCAGTGCTAGAGTGGCGGCGTCCTACAATGAGCAGTTCTTC. Residues: CSARVAASYNEQFF.

The V gene is TRBV9, the J gene TRBJ2-1; TRBD2 matches 9 bases. V lost 0 bases and J lost 4; bases outside the gene matches: 5. The germline V gene encodes CDR1 SGDLS and CDR2 YYNGEE. The CDR3 totals 16 residues. In nucleotides, the CDR3 is TGTGCCAGCAGCGTAGCTGGCGGGAGGGCTTACAATGAGCAGTTCTTC. Translating gives CASSVAGGRAYNEQFF. Combining the CDR3 with reference TRBV9 and TRBJ2-1 gives the whole variable domain DSGVTQTPKHLITATGQRVTLRCSPRSGDLSVYWYQQSLDQGLQFLIQYYNGEERAKGNILERFSAQQFPDLHSELNLSSLELGDSALYFCASSVAGGRAYNEQFFGPGTRLTVL.

Ten or more counts support this clonotype. The chain carries TRBV29-1 and TRBJ1-2; 9 bases align to TRBD1. Germline V gives CDR1 SQVTM, CDR2 ANQGSEA. J gave up 0 bases and V 3 bases, and 5 bases lay outside the gene matches. The CDR3 is 15 amino acids. DNA of the CDR3: TGCAGCGTTGATGGGACAGGGCTCTCTAACTATGGCTACACCTTC. It encodes CSVDGTGLSNYGYTF.

This clonotype was observed many times. The V and J genes are TRBV28 and TRBJ1-5, with D maybe TRBD1 (6 bases). The CDR3 covers 14 residues. Germline values: CDR1 MDHEN, CDR2 SYDVKM. CDR3 DNA sequence: TGTGCTGGGGGGGCTGGTTCCTTAAATCAGCCCCAGCATTTT. Amino acid sequence: CAGGAGSLNQPQHF.

This clonotype was counted at least ten times. J is TRBJ2-5 and V is TRBV2; 8 positions agree with TRBD1. CDR1 and CDR2 (germline): SNHLY, FYNNEI. CDR3 size: 14 residues. V trimming: 3 bases; J trimming: 5 bases; junction bases outside the gene matches: 5. CDR3 in DNA: TGTGCCAGCAGTGATGGGACAGGCGGGGAGACCCAGTACTTC. Translation gives CASSDGTGGETQYF.